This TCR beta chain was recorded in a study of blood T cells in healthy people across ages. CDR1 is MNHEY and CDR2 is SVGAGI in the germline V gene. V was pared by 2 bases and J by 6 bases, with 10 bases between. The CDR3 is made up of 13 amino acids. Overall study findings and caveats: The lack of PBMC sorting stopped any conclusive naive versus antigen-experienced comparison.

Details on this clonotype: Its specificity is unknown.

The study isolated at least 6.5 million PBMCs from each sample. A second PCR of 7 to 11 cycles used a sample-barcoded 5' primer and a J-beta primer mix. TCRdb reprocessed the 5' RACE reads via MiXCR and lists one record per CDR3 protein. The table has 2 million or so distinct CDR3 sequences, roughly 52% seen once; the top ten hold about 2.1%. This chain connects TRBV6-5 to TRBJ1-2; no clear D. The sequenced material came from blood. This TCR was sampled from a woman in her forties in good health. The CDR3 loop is CASSYGVRDGYTF. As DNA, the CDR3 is TGTGCCAGCAGTTACGGGGTCCGAGATGGCTACACCTTC.